The rows below give T cell receptor beta chains drawn from one sample of a study of CD8 T cells in Susac syndrome. TCRdb re-analysed the immunoSEQ multiplex PCR reads in MiXCR, keeping a single row per CDR3 protein. The profile covers about 210,000 distinct CDR3 sequences, with around 93% appearing a single time and approximately 0.15% taken by the ten largest. The source material was CD4+ T cells from PBMCs. The origin of the receptors is a human donor with Susac syndrome. The CDR3 runs from the conserved cysteine through the conserved F or W. D genes are given only for firm matches. Clone size is given for some rows only: seen once, a few or many times, or a class if the clone is expanded.

V gene	J gene	D gene	clone size	CDR3 DNA	CDR3 protein
TRBV4-2	TRBJ2-2	.	.	TGTGCCAGCAGCCAAGATGCCCCCGGCGAGCTGTTTTTT	CASSQDAPGELFF
TRBV10-1	TRBJ1-1	.	.	TGCGCCAGCAGTGAGGCCAACACTGAAGCTTTCTTT	CASSEANTEAFF
TRBV3-1	TRBJ1-6	.	.	TGTGCCAGCAGCCCCATCGGACGGAATTCACCCCTCCACTTT	CASSPIGRNSPLHF
TRBV20-1	TRBJ1-6	.	.	TGCAGTGCCCAAGACCAAGGTCACCCAAATTCACCCCTCCACTTT	CSAQDQGHPNSPLHF
TRBV20-1	TRBJ2-1	TRBD2	.	TGCAGTGCCCAAACCGGGACTAGCGGGAGGAATGAGCAGTTCTTC	CSAQTGTSGRNEQFF
TRBV20-1	TRBJ1-6	.	.	TGCAGTGCTAGAGGGTGGAAGGAAGGCAGTGGTCACAACAATTCACCCCTCCACTTT	CSARGWKEGSGHNNSPLHF
TRBV7-3	TRBJ2-7	TRBD2	.	TGTGCCAGCAGCCCTAGCGGGGGGGACCACTACGAGCAGTACTTC	CASSPSGGDHYEQYF
TRBV28	TRBJ1-2	TRBD1	.	TGTGCCAGCAGTTTTGGGACAGGGGGTATAGCTAACTATGGCTACACCTTC	CASSFGTGGIANYGYTF
TRBV3-1	TRBJ2-7	.	.	TGTGCCAGCAGCCAAGATACCACGGGGTACGAGCAGTACTTC	CASSQDTTGYEQYF
TRBV3-1	TRBJ2-5	.	.	TGTGCCAGCAGCCAAGAGCGGAGGGGGCAGTGGGGACAAGAGACCCAGTACTTC	CASSQERRGQWGQETQYF
TRBV7-8	TRBJ1-5	.	.	TGTGCCAGCAGCTCCGTGGGGAGGGCTGATCAGCCCCAGCATTTT	CASSSVGRADQPQHF
TRBV3-1	TRBJ2-7	TRBD1	.	TGTGCCAGCAGCCCCAGGGGGACAGGGGAGCAGTACTTC	CASSPRGTGEQYF
TRBV20-1	TRBJ1-5	.	.	TGCAGCGGCTCGGGCAATCCCTATCAGCCCCAGCATTTT	CSGSGNPYQPQHF
TRBV12-5	TRBJ1-1	.	.	TGTGCTAGTGCCAGACAGGAGGCGTATACTGAAGCTTTCTTT	CASARQEAYTEAFF
TRBV20-1	TRBJ2-1	TRBD1	.	TGCAGTGCTAGACCAAACAGGGGACCTTCCTACAATGAGCAGTTCTTC	CSARPNRGPSYNEQFF
TRBV20-1	TRBJ1-4	TRBD1	.	TGCAGTGCTAGCTCGACCCGCTGGGACAGCACTAGACTGTTTTTT	CSASSTRWDSTRLFF
TRBV6-5	TRBJ2-7	.	.	TGTGCCAGCAGTTACTTCACCGCGGGTTCCGAGCAGTACTTC	CASSYFTAGSEQYF
TRBV4-1	TRBJ1-4	TRBD1	.	TGCGCCAGCAGCCCCTGGACAGGGCAAGCTAATGAAAAACTGTTTTTT	CASSPWTGQANEKLFF
TRBV6-2/TRBV6-3	TRBJ2-1	TRBD1	.	TGTGCCAGCAGCACCGGACAGGGCGGTCGGGATGAGCAGTTCTTC	CASSTGQGGRDEQFF
TRBV20-1	TRBJ1-4	TRBD1	.	TGCAGTGCTAGCACAGGGGGCGCGATAATAAGTGAAAAACTGTTTTTT	CSASTGGAIISEKLFF
TRBV7-6	TRBJ1-4	.	.	TGTGCCAGCAGCTCCCTGGGGTCAGAACTGTTTTTT	CASSSLGSELFF
TRBV18	TRBJ2-3	.	.	TGTGCCAGCTCACCCATTCCAACCACAGATACGCAGTATTTT	CASSPIPTTDTQYF
TRBV4-2	TRBJ2-2	.	.	TGTGCCAGCAGCCATTTACTAGAGCCCCTGACGAACACCGGGGAGCTGTTTTTT	CASSHLLEPLTNTGELFF
TRBV20-1	TRBJ2-3	TRBD2	.	TGCAGTGCTAGAGATTTAACTAGCGGGTACAAAAGAAGCACAGATACGCAGTATTTT	CSARDLTSGYKRSTDTQYF
TRBV5-1	TRBJ2-5	.	.	TGCGCCAGCAGCTTATCTGGGGATCCGCAAGAGACCCAGTACTTC	CASSLSGDPQETQYF
TRBV5-4	TRBJ1-1	.	.	TGTGCCAGCAGCTTGGAGGGACCCCGGAGGACTGAAGCTTTCTTT	CASSLEGPRRTEAFF
TRBV15	TRBJ2-1	TRBD2	.	TGTGCCACCAGCCCCCGCCGGGGGGATTCGAAATTTAGCTCCTACAATGAGCAGTTCTTC	CATSPRRGDSKFSSYNEQFF
TRBV6-5	TRBJ2-7	.	.	TGTGCCAGCAGTTCCCACAGCCCGGAGGGATCTTCCTACGAGCAGTACTTC	CASSSHSPEGSSYEQYF
TRBV20-1	TRBJ2-7	.	once	TGCAGTGCTAGGGGGGACTCGAGAATGTACTACGAGCAGTACTTC	CSARGDSRMYYEQYF
TRBV5-6	TRBJ2-3	.	once	TGTGCCAGCAGCCGCCAGGGGAGAAATACGCAGTATTTT	CASSRQGRNTQYF
TRBV4-3	TRBJ2-5	TRBD1	.	TGCGCCAGCAGCCAAGTTAAGGGGGCAGAGTGGAATGGAGAGACCCAGTACTTC	CASSQVKGAEWNGETQYF
TRBV20-1	TRBJ1-4	TRBD1	.	TGCAGTGCTAGAGATGACAGGGGAGACGAAAAACTGTTTTTT	CSARDDRGDEKLFF
TRBV4-2	TRBJ2-6	.	once	TGTGCCAGCAGCCAAATGACCTCCTTATCTGGGGCCAACGTCCTGACTTTC	CASSQMTSLSGANVLTF
TRBV2	TRBJ2-1	TRBD2	.	TGTGCCAGCAGTGAGGGGGGGGGCTCCTACAATGAGCAGTTCTTC	CASSEGGGSYNEQFF
TRBV6-5	TRBJ2-3	.	.	TGTGCCAGCTGGGGGCGGGGACTCCAGTATTTT	CASWGRGLQYF
TRBV7-8	TRBJ2-1	TRBD2	.	TGTGCCAGCAGCTTAGACGGGGGCATAGCGGGGGGACAAACCTCCTACAATGAGCAGTTCTTC	CASSLDGGIAGGQTSYNEQFF
TRBV25-1	TRBJ1-6	.	once	TGTGCCAGCACCCCGGGGAAAGCGATTAATTCACCCCTCCACTTT	CASTPGKAINSPLHF
TRBV6-2/TRBV6-3	TRBJ2-4	TRBD2	.	TGTGCCAGCAGCCTCAGGACTAGCGGGGGAATAGACATTCAGTACTTC	CASSLRTSGGIDIQYF
TRBV19	TRBJ1-2	TRBD1	.	TGTGCCCCAGAGAGGGGGCGCTATGGCTACACCTTC	CAPERGRYGYTF
TRBV29-1	TRBJ2-7	TRBD2	.	TGCAGCGTTGAAGATAACTGGGCGGGAGTGAGCTCCTACGAGCAGTACTTC	CSVEDNWAGVSSYEQYF
TRBV29-1	TRBJ1-2	.	.	TGCAGCGTTGCGGGCAGCATACCTAACTATGGCTACACCTTC	CSVAGSIPNYGYTF
TRBV29-1	TRBJ2-5	.	.	TGCAGCGTTGGCTGGGTAGAGACCCAGTACTTC	CSVGWVETQYF